This TCR beta chain comes out of a study of cytomegalovirus exposure and HLA in healthy donors. Only in-frame clones appear in the TCRdb table, and some are missing; sequencing was by immunoSEQ multiplex PCR. The table includes more than 90,000 clones, roughly nine tenths detected once. In regard to this clone: Its antigen is still unknown.

Study-wide findings and caveats: Some TCR beta chains (more than 150 of them) were listed as cytomegalovirus-associated. CMV antigen specificity of a few CMV-associated chains was confirmed in vitro.

V lost 5 bases, J lost 2 bases, and 10 bases lay in between. Germline CDR1 and CDR2: SGHNT and YENEEA. CDR3 length equals 13 residues. The rearrangement uses TRBV11-3 and TRBJ2-7; possible D gene TRBD1, 6 bases. The clonotype comes from a man aged 18-30 years in good health and CMV-seropositive. The material sequenced was PBMCs. CDR3 sequence (DNA): TGTGCCAGCAGCAAGGACAGTACCTACGAGCAGTACTTC. Encoded protein: CASSKDSTYEQYF.